One sample yielded the 21 T cell receptor beta chains listed below, sequenced in a study of control samples from healthy donors and cancer patients. The protocol was immunoSEQ multiplex PCR, while the TCRdb copy is restricted to in-frame clones and leaves out a portion. The table records some 40,000 clones, around 83% of them present only once. Input material: PBMCs. The receptors come from a woman aged 60-75 years with lung cancer.

This chain uses TRBV2 with TRBJ1-4, with TRBD1 matching over 9 bases. Germline V gene data show CDR1 as SNHLY and CDR2 as FYNNEI. The CDR3 covers 17 residues. V dropped 6 bases and J dropped 7; count of bases not matched to a gene: 15. In DNA, the CDR3 is TGTGCCAGCAGCGGCCGACCGGGACAGGGATTGGCTGAAAAACTGTTTTTT. Protein product: CASSGRPGQGLAEKLFF.

The rearrangement links TRBV24-1 to TRBJ2-3; 7 positions agree with TRBD2. Per the germline V gene, CDR1 is KGHDR and CDR2 is SFDVKD. The junction had 4 bases not matched to a gene; V was cut back by 3 bases and J by 8 bases. CDR3 length: 13 amino acids. The CDR3 sequence: CATSDPSSGTQYF. The CDR3 DNA sequence: TGTGCCACCAGTGATCCTTCTAGCGGTACGCAGTATTTT.

The rearrangement links TRBV6-2 or TRBV6-3 to TRBJ1-2, with D hard to call. Germline assignment: CDR1 MNHEY and CDR2 SVGEGT. The length of the CDR3 is 14 residues. The V end was cut by 4 bases, the J end by 5 bases, with 14 bases between. The CDR3 reads CASSSSDNPYGYTF. CDR3 DNA sequence: TGTGCCAGCAGTTCCTCGGATAACCCGTATGGCTACACCTTC.

This chain joins TRBV5-1 and TRBJ1-1; 7 bases line up with TRBD1. The CDR3 contains 14 residues. Per the germline V gene, CDR1 is SGHRS and CDR2 is YFSETQ. V dropped 5 bases and J dropped 3; count of bases not matched to a gene: 7. The CDR3: CASSGDRRDTEAFF. CDR3 in DNA: TGCGCCAGCAGTGGGGACAGACGGGACACTGAAGCTTTCTTT.

The V and J genes are TRBV24-1 and TRBJ1-5, with TRBD1 identical over 7 bases. This CDR3 has 17 amino acids. J was trimmed by 1 base and V by 4 bases; bases with no gene match: 9. From germline, CDR1 is KGHDR and CDR2 SFDVKD. The CDR3 sequence: CATSDQSTGPSNQPQHF. CDR3 DNA: TGTGCCACCAGTGACCAATCGACAGGGCCAAGCAATCAGCCCCAGCATTTT.

The V call is TRBV3-1 (or the pseudogene TRBV3-2), the J call TRBJ2-3, with D perhaps TRBD1 (6 bases). The V gene's germline CDR1 is LGHDT and CDR2 YNNKEL (reference sequence). The V and J ends lost 8 bases and 4 bases respectively, with 19 bases between them. This CDR3 has 15 amino acids. CDR3 in DNA: TGTGCCAGCTCTAGGACAGTAGGATCGGCAGATACGCAGTATTTT. Its translation is CASSRTVGSADTQYF.

The V call is TRBV4-1, the J call TRBJ1-6; weak D call: TRBD1 (6 bases). The CDR3 runs 14 residues. Looked up from germline, CDR1 is MGHRA and CDR2 is YSYEKL. Trimming took off 2 bases at V and 9 bases at J, with 11 bases between the two ends. CDR3: CASSQPGHISPLHF. The CDR3, as DNA: TGCGCCAGCAGCCAACCGGGACACATTTCACCCCTCCACTTT.

The chain joins TRBV20-1 to TRBJ1-1; no clear D. V was shortened by 4 bases and J by 11 bases, with 11 bases between the two germline ends. Germline V CDR1 and CDR2: DFQATT, SNEGSKA (reference sequence). This CDR3 spans 10 amino acids. Here the CDR3 reads CSAMINGAFF. In DNA, the CDR3 is TGCAGTGCTATGATAAATGGGGCTTTCTTT.

The genes are TRBV13 and TRBJ1-3; D ambiguous. V was cut by 0 bases and J by 2 bases, with 5 bases left in between. The CDR3 runs to 14 residues. Germline V gene lookup returns CDR1 PRHDT and CDR2 FYEKMQ (reference sequence). The CDR3 DNA reads as TGTGCCAGCAGCTTAGGGGGTACTGGAAACACCATATATTTT. This translates into CASSLGGTGNTIYF.

This rearrangement joins TRBV6-2 or TRBV6-3 to TRBJ1-2; 8 nucleotides agree with TRBD1. The CDR3 loop spans 14 amino acids. V gave up 2 bases and J gave up 6 bases; unmatched junction bases: 5. Germline V CDR1 and CDR2: MNHEY, SVGEGT. CDR3 sequence reads: CASSYDRGFDGYTF. In DNA form, the CDR3 reads TGTGCCAGCAGTTACGACAGGGGATTCGATGGCTACACCTTC.

The chain joins TRBV2 to TRBJ1-1; D is undetermined. Trimming took 10 bases from V and 2 from J, leaving 14 bases between them. This CDR3 is 13 amino acids long. Germline-derived CDR1 and CDR2 are SNHLY and FYNNEI. CDR3 amino acids: CATNRETNTEAFF. In nucleotides, the CDR3 is TGTGCCACCAATAGGGAGACTAACACTGAAGCTTTCTTT. Filled out from reference TRBV2 and TRBJ1-1, the complete variable domain reads EPEVTQTPSHQVTQMGQEVILRCVPISNHLYFYWYRQILGQKVEFLVSFYNNEISEKSEIFDDQFSVERPDGSNFTLKIRSTKLEDSAMYFCATNRETNTEAFFGQGTRLTVV.

This chain joins TRBV9 and TRBJ2-1, with a weak D call TRBD2 (7 bases). The length of the CDR3 is 14 residues. Per germline, CDR1 SGDLS and CDR2 YYNGEE. V was pared by 3 bases and J by 7 bases, with 14 bases between. CDR3 sequence reads: CASSAGGRENEQFF. The CDR3 coding sequence is TGTGCCAGCAGCGCGGGGGGCCGCGAAAATGAGCAGTTCTTC.

The chain has TRBV7-3 and TRBJ2-2; D possibly uses TRBD1 or TRBD2 (5 bases each). CDR1 and CDR2 (germline): SGHTA, FQGTGA. CDR3 length: 16 amino acids. V lost 2 bases to trimming and J lost 0 bases, with 10 bases between them. Here the CDR3 reads CASSLYGTANTGELFF. DNA for the CDR3: TGTGCCAGCAGCTTATACGGGACGGCGAACACCGGGGAGCTGTTTTTT. Based on the CDR3 plus reference TRBV7-3 and TRBJ2-2, the full variable domain is GAGVSQTPSNKVTEKGKYVELRCDPISGHTALYWYRQSLGQGPEFLIYFQGTGAADDSGLPNDRFFAVRPEGSVSTLKIQRTERGDSAVYLCASSLYGTANTGELFFGEGSRLTVL.

The chain couples TRBV12-5 to TRBJ2-3, with D unresolved. The V gene's germline CDR1 is LGHNT and CDR2 FRNRAP. Trimming shortened V by 4 bases and J by 5 bases, and 7 bases separated the two germline ends. The CDR3 length is 12 residues. CDR3: CASGSIVDTQYF. The CDR3 nucleotides are TGTGCTAGTGGTTCCATAGTAGATACGCAGTATTTT. Full variable domain (missing parts from reference TRBV12-5 and TRBJ2-3): DARVTQTPRHKVTEMGQEVTMRCQPILGHNTVFWYRQTMMQGLELLAYFRNRAPLDDSGMPKDRFSAEMPDATLATLKIQPSEPRDSAVYFCASGSIVDTQYFGPGTRLTVL.

This clone was observed once. J is TRBJ2-5 and V is TRBV28, with a weak D call TRBD2 (5 bases). Germline V gives CDR1 MDHEN, CDR2 SYDVKM. Trimming stripped 5 bases from V and 1 base from J, with 17 bases between. The CDR3 spans 16 residues. The CDR3 reads CASSLGNGGSQETQYF. The DNA for the CDR3 is TGTGCCAGCAGTCTTGGGAATGGCGGGTCCCAAGAGACCCAGTACTTC.

The V gene is TRBV29-1, the J gene TRBJ2-5, with 12 bases fitting TRBD2. With 5 bases clipped from V and 4 bases from J, the junction kept 5 bases outside the gene matches. The CDR3 has 14 amino acids. Germline V gene sequence: CDR1 SQVTM, CDR2 ANQGSEA. CDR3 bases: TGCAGCGTTTCACTAGCGGGAGGCGGAGAGACCCAGTACTTC. Its translation is CSVSLAGGGETQYF.

The V gene is TRBV6-1, the J gene TRBJ1-2; 10 bases line up with TRBD1. Per the germline V gene, CDR1 is MNHNS and CDR2 is SASEGT. This CDR3 contains 17 residues. V was clipped by 1 base and J by 0 bases; unmatched bases: 5. The chain's CDR3 is CASSEETGGFSNYGYTF. The CDR3 bases are TGTGCCAGCAGTGAAGAGACAGGGGGCTTTTCTAACTATGGCTACACCTTC.

V and J are TRBV5-1 and TRBJ1-2, with 7 bases matching TRBD1. The junction had 6 bases not matched to a gene; V was cut back by 3 bases and J by 4 bases. Germline-derived CDR1 and CDR2 are SGHRS and YFSETQ. This CDR3 spans 14 amino acids. The CDR3: CASSYDRDSYGYTF. DNA for the CDR3: TGCGCCAGCAGCTATGACAGGGATTCCTATGGCTACACCTTC.

V and J are TRBV12-3 or TRBV12-4 and TRBJ1-5; D is uncertain. CDR3 size: 11 residues. With 6 bases removed from V and 11 bases from J, the gap between germline ends came to 11 bases. The CDR3 DNA reads as TGTGCCAGCAGCCTAGGCGGGGCCCAGCATTTT. Translation: CASSLGGAQHF.

The rearrangement joins TRBV19 to TRBJ2-7, with D maybe TRBD1 (6 bases). Trimming shortened V by 8 bases and J by 4 bases, and 15 bases separated the two germline ends. Germline V gene data show CDR1 as LNHDA and CDR2 as SQIVND (reference sequence). The CDR3 loop spans 13 amino acids. The CDR3 is CASGSPTGYEQYF. Written as DNA, the CDR3 is TGTGCCAGTGGGTCCCCGACAGGATACGAGCAGTACTTC.

The sample holds one count of this clone. The chain couples TRBV13 to TRBJ1-1, with D uncertain. The CDR3 totals 14 residues. V shed 3 bases and J shed 0 bases, with 8 bases lying between them. Germline lookup yields CDR1 PRHDT and CDR2 FYEKMQ (reference sequence). The CDR3 loop reads CASSFPTMNTEAFF. CDR3 in DNA: TGTGCCAGCAGCTTCCCCACCATGAACACTGAAGCTTTCTTT.